This T cell receptor (beta chain) was sequenced during a study of T cells in tuberculosis (dated by TCRdb to the late 2010s). With regard to the full study: To characterize T cells specific for the mycobacterial lipid antigen glucose monomycolate (GMM), the study used CD1B tetramers together with high-throughput TCR immunosequencing. A South African clinical cohort compared IGRA-negative adolescents, IGRA-positive adolescents with latent tuberculosis and adults with active tuberculosis, fewer than 12 per group.

Findings and caveats that apply to the study as a whole: The smaller NN-distances in active tuberculosis patients were driven in part by shorter CDR3-alpha lengths, while the difference seen for TCR-beta was not statistically significant. Active tuberculosis TCR-alpha repertoires showed smaller mean NN-distances to GMM-specific TCRs than IGRA-negative controls, suggesting clonal expansion of these TCRs. Clinical samples were selected based on which cryopreserved specimens were available, and the active tuberculosis cases were adults whereas the controls were adolescents. An accuracy of roughly 90% (AUROC 0.90) was reached by a classifier using the diverse GMM-specific repertoire, compared with about 65% accuracy when GEM motif frequencies were used.

In regard to this clone: This clone's antigen is unknown. Per-nucleotide qualities are absent, and no much larger clonotype sits a single base away.

At study entry, adolescents were screened for latent tuberculosis infection using a tuberculin skin test and the QuantiFERON-TB GOLD In-Tube IGRA. Immunosequencing was performed on unsorted cryopreserved PBMC, with around 100,000 T cells per clinical donor covered on average. Eleven high schools in the Worcester region of the Western Cape, South Africa, served as enrollment sites for adolescents aged 12 to 18 years. Roughly ten M. tuberculosis-infected adolescents and approximately ten uninfected adolescents were selected, with the two groups matched for age and sex. PBMC from adolescents were isolated by density centrifugation from freshly drawn heparinized blood and then cryopreserved. TCR libraries were generated with the immunoSEQ multiplex PCR assay, using TCR-beta and/or TCR-alpha/delta assays for each sample. The amplified TCR libraries were sequenced using the Illumina high-throughput platform. The original pipeline was this. Clustering and dimensionality reduction were performed using pairwise TCRdist distances among GMM-specific receptors from ex vivo sorted or in vitro expanded T cells. Each clinical repertoire received a mean NN-distance score, defined as the average TCRdist to the nearest 10% of tetramer-positive reference sequences. GEM TCR motif frequency was computed as the fraction of unique TCRs matching known GEM sequences by V/J usage and CDR3 length. Linear discriminant analysis with leave-one-out cross-validation, implemented in scikit-learn, was used to classify active tuberculosis. Drawn from immuneACCESS, this table holds only the in-frame rearrangements with V and J called that TCRdb kept. Clones are partly lost; checked studies trace under half to an unresolved V gene and leave the rest unexplained. V and J calls and clone size come straight from that table; D and trimming were deduced from the DNA. This sample lists 25,000 to 35,000 clones; nearly 90% were detected once. The ten biggest clones cover roughly 6.1% of the sample.

Including cysteine and phenylalanine, the CDR3 has 17 amino acids. The kept DNA is CDR3 alone, 51 bases in frame from the first base. The germline V gene encodes CDR1 SGHDT and CDR2 YYEEEE. For this chain, trimming is 0 bases at the V end and 4 bases at the J end, and the number of junction bases without a gene match is 10. The chain links TRBV5-6 with TRBJ2-3, with TRBD2 identical over 8 junction bases. This TCR was sampled from a donor between 10 and 35 years old with latent tuberculosis or without tuberculosis infection. Sequenced: PBMCs. Here is the DNA: TGTGCCAGCAGCTTGGTGTCTCGGGGGGGCCGTCCAGATACGCAGTATTTT. This yields the protein CASSLVSRGGRPDTQYF.